This entry concerns a single T cell receptor beta chain. Given a far larger clone just one base away, this is likely a sequencing read error. Samples underwent the assay at deep level. Produced via immunoSEQ multiplex PCR; TCRdb's table is partial and in-frame only. The repertoire has 950,000 to 1,100,000 clones, more than 75% of them found once; the top ten carry under 0.8%. The data were obtained in a study of shared clonotypes between healthy human individuals. Turning to the study itself: A donor's plate count was three for CD4 naive and three for CD4 memory; CD8 naive had two and CD8 memory one.

The CDR3 is 12 residues long. Germline-derived CDR1 and CDR2 are SGHTA and FQGNSA. Sequencing used memory CD4+ T cells from PBMCs. Subset in this sample: CD45RA-negative fraction. This TCR came from a man in his late teens or twenties in good health. Some clones in this sample may be carry-over from other donors' samples. This rearrangement joins TRBV7-2 to TRBJ2-2; TRBD2 might be the D (5 bases). The CDR3 DNA follows: TGTGCCAGCAGCTTGAACACCGGGGAGCTGCTTTTT. It translates to CASSLNTGELLF.